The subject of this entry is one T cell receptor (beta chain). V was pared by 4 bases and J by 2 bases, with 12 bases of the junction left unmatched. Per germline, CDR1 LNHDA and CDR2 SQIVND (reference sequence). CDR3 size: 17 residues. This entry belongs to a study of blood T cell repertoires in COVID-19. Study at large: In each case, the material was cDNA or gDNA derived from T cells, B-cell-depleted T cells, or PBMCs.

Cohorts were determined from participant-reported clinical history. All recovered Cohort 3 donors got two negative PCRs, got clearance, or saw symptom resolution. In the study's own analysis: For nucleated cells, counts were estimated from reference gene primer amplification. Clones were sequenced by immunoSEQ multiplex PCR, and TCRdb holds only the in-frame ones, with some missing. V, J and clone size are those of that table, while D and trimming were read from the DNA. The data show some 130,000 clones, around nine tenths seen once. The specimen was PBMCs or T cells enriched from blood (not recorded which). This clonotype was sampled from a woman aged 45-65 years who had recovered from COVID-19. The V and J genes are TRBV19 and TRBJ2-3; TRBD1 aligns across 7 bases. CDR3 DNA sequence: TGTGCCAGTAGTAAACCAGCGACAGGGACGTACACAGATACGCAGTATTTT. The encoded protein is CASSKPATGTYTDTQYF.